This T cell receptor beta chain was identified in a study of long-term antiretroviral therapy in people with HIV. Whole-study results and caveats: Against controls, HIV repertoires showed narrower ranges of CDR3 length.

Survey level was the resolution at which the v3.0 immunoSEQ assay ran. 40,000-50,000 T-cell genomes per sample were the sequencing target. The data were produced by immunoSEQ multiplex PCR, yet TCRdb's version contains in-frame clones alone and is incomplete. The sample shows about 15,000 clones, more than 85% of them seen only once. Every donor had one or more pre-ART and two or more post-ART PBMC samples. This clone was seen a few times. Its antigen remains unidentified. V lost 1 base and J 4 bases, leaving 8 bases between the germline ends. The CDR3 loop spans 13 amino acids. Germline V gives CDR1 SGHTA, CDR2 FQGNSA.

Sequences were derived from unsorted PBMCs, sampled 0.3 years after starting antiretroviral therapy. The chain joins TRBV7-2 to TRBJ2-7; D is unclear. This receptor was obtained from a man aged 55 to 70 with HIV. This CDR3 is CASSLDPLYEQYF. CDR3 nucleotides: TGTGCCAGCAGCTTAGATCCCTTATACGAGCAGTACTTC.